This entry concerns a single T cell receptor beta chain. Per the original data handling: From reference gene primer amplification, estimates of nucleated cell counts were derived. The repertoire was sequenced with immunoSEQ multiplex PCR; TCRdb's copy has only in-frame clones and lacks some. V and J calls and clone size follow that table, whereas D and trimming were derived from the DNA. The sample consists of 90,000 to 130,000 clones, about 85% of them appearing once. These data are taken from a study of blood T cell repertoires in COVID-19. Study-level background: The origin of the acute and convalescent COVID-19 samples was the United States, Italy and Spain. The cDNA or gDNA used as material had been derived from T cells, B-cell-depleted T cells, or PBMCs.

This receptor was taken from a middle-aged man with acute or convalescent COVID-19. Specimen: peripheral blood.

For the CDR3, the DNA is TGCGCCAGCAGCCAAAGGACAGGCTTCACAGATACGCAGTATTTT. Residues: CASSQRTGFTDTQYF. The chain uses TRBV4-3 and TRBJ2-3; TRBD1 matches 7 bases. CDR1 and CDR2 from the germline V gene are LGHNA and YSLEER. There are 15 residues in the CDR3. The ends lost 2 bases at V and 2 bases at J; junction bases unmatched: 4.